These T cell receptor beta chains were read from a single sample in a study of beta chain features in type 1 diabetes. TCRdb's table, derived via immunoSEQ multiplex PCR, lists solely in-frame clones and lacks some. The table records some 360,000 clones, around 19% of them present only once. The specimen was naive CD4+ T cells from blood. The receptors were gathered from a woman under 30 in good health. Both conserved end residues are trimmed from each CDR3. D genes are given only for firm matches.

v_gene	j_gene	d_gene	CDR3aa
TRBV19	TRBJ2-1	.	ASSTGTPGWNEQF
TRBV4-1	TRBJ2-6	.	ASSQSSAGHYSGANVLT
TRBV9	TRBJ2-3	.	ASSVDGSSTDTQY
TRBV5-4	TRBJ2-5	.	ASSLRDKETQY
TRBV7-9	TRBJ2-7	TRBD1	ASSSGQEGGQY
TRBV5-1	TRBJ2-3	TRBD2	ASSPGTSGLDTQY
TRBV6-5	TRBJ1-5	TRBD1	ASSPPGQGWAQH
TRBV2	TRBJ2-3	TRBD1	ASSGPGQGTDTQY
TRBV30	TRBJ1-2	.	AWSVRNREYT
TRBV10-3	TRBJ1-3	.	AIKGLGNTIY
TRBV10-3	TRBJ1-2	TRBD1	AITPTGDGGYT
TRBV30	TRBJ2-7	.	AWSVGQLSYEQY
TRBV30	.	.	AWSVAYEQY
TRBV7-9	TRBJ2-7	TRBD1	ASRPGQALHYEQY
TRBV5-6	TRBJ1-2	.	ASSLSGIGGYGYT
TRBV7-2	TRBJ2-4	.	ASSLARAKNIQY
TRBV7-2	TRBJ2-3	TRBD2	ASSFDSGKGTDTQY
TRBV27	TRBJ2-2	TRBD2	ASSLTPSGRAIGELF
TRBV9	TRBJ1-2	.	ASSVNSYYGYT
TRBV19	TRBJ2-1	TRBD2	ASSIPPGRALSYNEQF
TRBV5-6	TRBJ2-3	TRBD2	ASSPGLASTDTQY
TRBV27	TRBJ1-5	.	ASSHSHQGSNQPQH
TRBV29-1	TRBJ1-6	.	SQGAGACSPLH
TRBV5-4	TRBJ2-5	.	ASSPSLGAAQETQY